The clone carrying this TCR beta chain showed up just a few times. The antigen is undetermined. This sample was taken from a study of CD8 T cells in ankylosing spondylitis. It was by quantitative 5'-RACE with molecular barcodes that TCR beta libraries were made. TCRdb redid the calling of the 5' RACE reads with MiXCR, one entry per CDR3 protein. The sample carries 150,000 or so distinct CDR3 sequences, 11% recorded once. Findings and caveats of the study: In peripheral blood, disease-linked CD8+ clones occurred at relatively low frequencies. Some of these motif variants have turned up before, in reports on reactive arthritis synovial fluid and blood.

Germline V gene sequence: CDR1 SGHTA, CDR2 FQGNSA. The CDR3 spans 15 residues. V lost 3 bases and J 1 base, leaving 13 bases between the germline ends. The material sequenced was blood, either unsorted or a sorted T cell fraction (not recorded which). The sequence was obtained from a male donor with ankylosing spondylitis or in good health (not recorded which). V and J are TRBV7-2 and TRBJ2-7, with D possibly being TRBD1 (5 bases). The CDR3 DNA reads TGTGCCAGCAGCTTCTCCTGGGGCAGTTCCTACGAGCAGTACTTC. Translation gives CASSFSWGSSYEQYF.